This TCR beta chain was recorded in a study of blood T cell repertoires in COVID-19. Study information: The United States, Italy and Spain provided the acute and convalescent COVID-19 samples. Nucleic acid was either cDNA or gDNA, and it came from T cells, B-cell-depleted T cells, or PBMCs.

This CDR3 region has 15 residues. In germline, CDR1 is MNHNS, CDR2 SASEGT. The V end lost 2 bases, the J end lost 2 bases, and 13 bases lay between the germline ends. Methods used by the authors: The assay estimated nucleated cells by amplifying reference gene primers. Clones were read by immunoSEQ multiplex PCR, and TCRdb kept only the in-frame ones, dropping some. Clone size and the V and J calls come from that table; the DNA yielded D and trimming. The sample holds more than 130,000 clones, more than 80% seen once. The receptor comes from a woman aged 80 or over in a cohort sampled during active or convalescent COVID-19. Material: peripheral blood. The V and J genes are TRBV6-1 and TRBJ2-7, with D possibly being TRBD2 (5 bases). The CDR3 nucleotides read TGTGCCAGCAGTGAAAGTTGGGCGGGTACCTACGAGCAGTACTTC. Its protein product is CASSESWAGTYEQYF.